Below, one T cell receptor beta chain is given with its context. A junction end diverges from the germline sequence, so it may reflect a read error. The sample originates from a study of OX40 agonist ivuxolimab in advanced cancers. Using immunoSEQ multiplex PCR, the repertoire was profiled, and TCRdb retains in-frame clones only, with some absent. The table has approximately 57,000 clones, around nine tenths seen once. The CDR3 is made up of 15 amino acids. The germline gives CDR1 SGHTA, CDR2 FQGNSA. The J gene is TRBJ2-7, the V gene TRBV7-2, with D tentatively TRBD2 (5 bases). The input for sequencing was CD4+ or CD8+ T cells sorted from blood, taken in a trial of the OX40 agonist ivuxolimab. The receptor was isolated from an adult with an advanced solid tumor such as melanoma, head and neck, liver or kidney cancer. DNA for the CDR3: TGTGCCAGCAGCTTAGATCCGGGATCCTCCGACGAGCAGTACTTC. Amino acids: CASSLDPGSSDEQYF. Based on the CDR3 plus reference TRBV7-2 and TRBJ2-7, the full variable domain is GAGVSQSPSNKVTEKGKDVELRCDPISGHTALYWYRQSLGQGLEFLIYFQGNSAPDKSGLPSDRFSAERTGGSVSTLTIQRTQQEDSAVYLCASSLDPGSSDEQYFGPGTRLTVT.